What follows are 24 T cell receptor beta chains derived from one specimen sequenced in a study of cytomegalovirus exposure and HLA in healthy donors. The PCR contained 60 Vbeta and 13 Jbeta primers. Repertoires were generated with immunoSEQ multiplex PCR, while TCRdb's copy carries only in-frame clones and drops some. The sample yields around 180,000 clones, around nine tenths seen once. Sequencing was performed on PBMCs. Every receptor here comes from a young woman in good health and CMV-seronegative.

The rearrangement links TRBV11-3 to TRBJ2-6; TRBD1 might be the D (5 bases). The CDR3 sequence is 19 residues long. In germline, CDR1 is SGHNT, CDR2 YENEEA. V was pared by 5 bases and J by 5 bases, with 25 bases between. In nucleotides, the CDR3 is TGTGCCAGCAGCCCCCTCGGTGTGGACACGAGCATTAGGGCCAACGTCCTGACTTTC. Its translation is CASSPLGVDTSIRANVLTF.

The rearrangement links TRBV2 to TRBJ2-5; 13 positions match TRBD2. The V gene end was trimmed by 6 bases and the J gene end by 5 bases; junction bases not matched to a gene: 6. The CDR3 runs 15 residues. The germline CDR1 and CDR2 sequences are SNHLY and FYNNEI. CDR3 nucleotides: TGTGCCAGCAGGGCCACTAGCGGGGGGGCTGAGACCCAGTACTTC. Translated, it gives CASRATSGGAETQYF. The full variable domain, completed using reference TRBV2 and TRBJ2-5, is EPEVTQTPSHQVTQMGQEVILRCVPISNHLYFYWYRQILGQKVEFLVSFYNNEISEKSEIFDDQFSVERPDGSNFTLKIRSTKLEDSAMYFCASRATSGGAETQYFGPGTRLLVL.

The sample holds one count of this clone. This chain's CDR3 is CASSPGTGNTEAFF. The CDR3 DNA follows: TGTGCCAGCAGTCCCGGGACAGGGAACACTGAAGCTTTCTTT. This chain uses TRBV27 with TRBJ1-1; the match to TRBD1 covers 8 bases. The length of the CDR3 is 14 residues. The germline V gene has CDR1 MNHEY and CDR2 SMNVEV (reference sequence). With 5 bases clipped from V and 1 base from J, the junction kept 3 bases outside the gene matches.

The chain has TRBV7-9 and TRBJ1-4; D not resolved. The V end lost 5 bases, the J end lost 3 bases, and 19 bases lay between the germline ends. The germline CDR1 and CDR2 sequences are SEHNR and FQNEAQ (reference sequence). The CDR3 sequence is 17 residues long. CDR3 nucleotides: TGTGCCAGCAGCAGGACCATAGGAGGGCTATCTAATGAAAAACTGTTTTTT. It translates to CASSRTIGGLSNEKLFF.

The chain is built from TRBV23-1 and TRBJ2-7; 7 positions agree with TRBD1. TRBV23-1 is treated as an ORF (open reading frame) with a function not yet certain. V lost 2 bases to trimming and J lost 5 bases; unmatched junction nucleotides: 6. This CDR3 comprises 14 residues. CDR3 DNA sequence: TGCGCCAGCAGTCAAGAACAGGGGAAGAACGAGCAGTACTTC. Translated: CASSQEQGKNEQYF.

The rearrangement joins TRBV28 to TRBJ2-7, with 9 bases identical to TRBD1. This CDR3 has 13 amino acids. The ends lost 8 bases at V and 5 bases at J; junction bases unmatched: 7. Germline V gives CDR1 MDHEN, CDR2 SYDVKM. CDR3 bases: TGTGCCAGCCAGGGGACAGGGTACGACGAGCAGTACTTC. Translating it yields CASQGTGYDEQYF.

This chain uses TRBV20-1 with TRBJ2-1; no firm D call. The CDR3 extends over 10 amino acids. Trimming shortened V by 5 bases and J by 12 bases, and 11 bases separated the two germline ends. The V gene's germline CDR1 is DFQATT and CDR2 SNEGSKA (reference sequence). The CDR3 DNA reads as TGCAGTGCTTTCCGAATGAGGCAGTTCTTC. Translated, it gives CSAFRMRQFF.

Regarding this clone: Germline is not matched at one junction end, which may reflect a read error. Other DNA sequences in the same sample also yield this CDR3. This chain uses TRBV7-8 with TRBJ2-6; 8 positions agree with TRBD1. The CDR3 covers 18 residues. In germline, CDR1 is SGHVS, CDR2 FQNEAQ. The CDR3 sequence is CASSLWGQAYSGANVLTF. DNA of the CDR3: TGTGCCAGCAGCTTGTGGGGACAGGCGTACTCTGGGGCCAACGTCCTGACCTTC.

The V and J genes are TRBV5-1 and TRBJ2-1, with D possibly being TRBD2 (5 bases). Trimming stripped 4 bases from V and 4 bases from J, with 15 bases between. This CDR3 spans 15 amino acids. The germline V gene encodes CDR1 SGHRS and CDR2 YFSETQ. CDR3 protein: CASSPLGGAYNEQFF. CDR3 in DNA: TGCGCCAGCAGCCCCCTAGGAGGCGCGTACAATGAGCAGTTCTTC.

The V call is TRBV11-3, the J call TRBJ2-5; TRBD1 agrees at 10 bases. With V trimmed by 1 base and J by 4 bases, 6 bases remained unmatched. There are 16 residues in the CDR3. Germline loops: CDR1 SGHNT, CDR2 YENEEA. Written as DNA, the CDR3 is TGTGCCAGCAGCTTAGGGGACAGGGGCTTCGGAGAGACCCAGTACTTC. It yields the protein CASSLGDRGFGETQYF. The full variable domain, in which reference TRBV11-3 and TRBJ2-5 provide the parts outside the CDR3, is EAGVVQSPRYKIIEKKQPVAFWCNPISGHNTLYWYLQNLGQGPELLIRYENEEAVDDSQLPKDRFSAERLKGVDSTLKIQPAELGDSAVYLCASSLGDRGFGETQYFGPGTRLLVL.

The chain employs TRBV27 and TRBJ1-6, with TRBD1 matching over 8 bases. The germline V gene has CDR1 MNHEY and CDR2 SMNVEV (reference sequence). With V trimmed by 6 bases and J by 8 bases, 3 bases remained unmatched. The CDR3 contains 13 residues. CDR3 amino acids: CASRAGGYSPLHF. The CDR3 coding sequence is TGTGCCAGCAGGGCAGGGGGCTATTCACCCCTCCACTTT.

This rearrangement joins TRBV11-1 to TRBJ2-2; no definite D call. V lost 0 bases and J lost 5, with 7 bases in between. CDR3 length: 14 residues. Germline V gene data show CDR1 as SGHAT and CDR2 as FQDESV (reference sequence). The CDR3 loop reads CASSLASLTGELFF. For the CDR3, the DNA is TGTGCCAGCAGCTTAGCTTCCTTAACCGGGGAGCTGTTTTTT.

V is TRBV10-3 and J is TRBJ1-4; D unresolved. This CDR3 has 14 amino acids. V was cut by 4 bases and J by 2 bases, with 8 bases left in between. Germline CDR1 ENHRY, CDR2 SYGVKD. The CDR3 is CAISASGTNEKLFF. CDR3 coding DNA: TGTGCCATCAGTGCATCAGGCACTAATGAAAAACTGTTTTTT.

This clone was seen a single time. The gene calls are TRBV5-1 and TRBJ1-2; unclear D gene. The CDR3 is 13 amino acids. Trimming took 4 bases from V and 6 from J, leaving 13 bases between them. Germline lookup yields CDR1 SGHRS and CDR2 YFSETQ. The CDR3 is CASSQTGLDGYTF. The CDR3 DNA is TGCGCCAGCAGCCAGACCGGGTTAGATGGCTACACCTTC.

This chain uses TRBV6-1 with TRBJ2-2; 10 bases map to TRBD1. Germline lookup yields CDR1 MNHNS and CDR2 SASEGT. The CDR3 runs 15 residues. The V and J ends lost 4 bases and 6 bases, in that order; junction bases with no gene match: 5. This chain's CDR3 is CASSARQGAAGELFF. In nucleotides, the CDR3 is TGTGCCAGCAGTGCCAGACAGGGGGCTGCCGGGGAGCTGTTTTTT.

This clone was seen a few times. The V call is TRBV4-3, the J call TRBJ2-2; TRBD2 matches at 8 bases. The V gene end was trimmed by 0 bases and the J gene end by 4 bases; junction bases not matched to a gene: 4. The CDR3 is 16 residues long. CDR1 LGHNA and CDR2 YSLEER come from the germline V gene. The CDR3 coding sequence is TGCGCCAGCAGCCAAGAGACTAGCGCGATCACCGGGGAGCTGTTTTTT. Translation: CASSQETSAITGELFF.

The sample holds a few counts of this clone. The rearrangement joins TRBV9 to TRBJ2-5, with D possibly matching TRBD1 (6 bases). The V gene's germline CDR1 is SGDLS and CDR2 YYNGEE. V was clipped by 3 bases and J by 4 bases, with 13 bases between them. The CDR3 loop spans 14 amino acids. Written as DNA, the CDR3 is TGTGCCAGCAGCGGGGGGACACCCCGAGAGACCCAGTACTTC. It yields the protein CASSGGTPRETQYF.

The chain is built from TRBV5-1 and TRBJ2-7; 9 nucleotides match TRBD2. Trimming took 5 bases from V and 2 from J; bases not matched to a gene: 14. This CDR3 region has 17 residues. Looked up from germline, CDR1 is SGHRS and CDR2 is YFSETQ. The CDR3 DNA is TGCGCCAGCAGGCCATTGACTAGCGGAGCCCCCCCCTACGAGCAGTACTTC. Amino acid sequence: CASRPLTSGAPPYEQYF.

This clone was detected once. This chain uses TRBV28 with TRBJ2-5, with 15 bases lining up with TRBD2. This CDR3 region has 17 residues. The germline gives CDR1 MDHEN, CDR2 SYDVKM. Unmatched junction bases numbered 6, after V lost 5 bases and J lost 2 bases. Here the CDR3 reads CASSPGLAGGIQETQYF. The CDR3 coding sequence is TGTGCCAGCAGTCCCGGACTAGCGGGGGGGATACAAGAGACCCAGTACTTC.

The J gene is TRBJ2-5, the V gene TRBV19; 10 bases align to TRBD2. The CDR3 sequence is 13 residues long. V trimming: 5 bases; J trimming: 5 bases; junction bases outside the gene matches: 2. Germline V gene data show CDR1 as LNHDA and CDR2 as SQIVND (reference sequence). The CDR3: CASSQLAGETQYF. CDR3 in DNA: TGTGCCAGTAGTCAACTAGCGGGGGAGACCCAGTACTTC.

The CDR3 spells CASTFDGEADTQYF. The DNA of the CDR3 is TGTGCCAGCACCTTCGACGGAGAGGCAGATACGCAGTATTTT. The J gene is TRBJ2-3, the V gene TRBV6-4; no clear D gene. Between the trimmed V and J ends, which lost 7 bases and 4 bases, there was a span of 15 bases. This CDR3 contains 14 residues. Looked up from germline, CDR1 is MRHNA and CDR2 is SNTAGT.

This clone appeared a single time. V usage is TRBV2 and J usage is TRBJ1-2; D gene uncertain. CDR1 is SNHLY and CDR2 is FYNNEI in the germline V gene. The CDR3 runs to 14 residues. V was trimmed by 4 bases and J by 3 bases, leaving 12 bases between them. The chain's CDR3 is CASSARRADYGYTF. In DNA form, the CDR3 reads TGTGCCAGCAGTGCTCGGAGGGCTGACTATGGCTACACCTTC.

The CDR3 DNA reads TGCGCCAGCAGCTTGTCACAGGGGGCGTGGGAGCAGTACTTC. It codes for CASSLSQGAWEQYF. This chain joins TRBV5-1 and TRBJ2-7, with TRBD1 matching over 9 bases. Germline loops: CDR1 SGHRS, CDR2 YFSETQ. CDR3 length: 14 residues. Trimming took 1 base from V and 7 from J; bases not matched to a gene: 6.

The rearrangement joins TRBV2 to TRBJ2-2; D gene uncertain. V lost 5 bases and J lost 1, with 11 bases in between. There are 15 residues in the CDR3. From germline, CDR1 is SNHLY and CDR2 FYNNEI. CDR3 in amino acids: CASSPLAVNTGELFF. The CDR3 DNA reads as TGTGCCAGCAGTCCCCTTGCGGTGAACACCGGGGAGCTGTTTTTT.